This T cell receptor beta chain was identified in a study of control samples from healthy donors and cancer patients. Sequencing was performed with immunoSEQ multiplex PCR; in TCRdb, only in-frame clones are kept and a portion is missing. The repertoire consists of around 90,000 clones, with around nine tenths occurring once and the leading ten covering around 21%. The CDR3 is 16 amino acids. The V gene end was trimmed by 6 bases and the J gene end by 0 bases; junction bases not matched to a gene: 10. The germline CDR1 and CDR2 sequences are SNHLY and FYNNEI. This chain links TRBV2 with TRBJ1-2; 7 positions agree with TRBD1. The specimen was blood. The TCR was taken from a man under 40 in good health. CDR3 bases: TGTGCCAGCAGACTGGACAGGTCCCTAGCTAACTATGGCTACACCTTC. Translating it yields CASRLDRSLANYGYTF.